This T cell receptor (beta chain) was retrieved from a study of cytomegalovirus exposure and HLA in healthy donors. Losses at the gene ends were 6 bases for V and 5 bases for J; bases not matched to a gene: 8. This CDR3 region has 16 residues. Germline V gene sequence: CDR1 SNHLY, CDR2 FYNNEI. In the PCR, 60 Vbeta and 13 Jbeta primers were used. TCRdb keeps only in-frame clones here, not all; method: immunoSEQ multiplex PCR. The sample lists around 200,000 clones; 85% to 90% were seen once. This chain connects TRBV2 to TRBJ2-5; 14 positions agree with TRBD2. The sequence was obtained from a woman aged 18-29 years in good health and CMV-seronegative. The sequencing sample was made of PBMCs. The CDR3 sequence is CASSPGLAGARETQYF. The DNA of the CDR3 is TGTGCCAGCAGCCCGGGACTAGCGGGGGCTAGGGAGACCCAGTACTTC. Together with reference TRBV2 and TRBJ2-5, the CDR3 gives the full variable domain: EPEVTQTPSHQVTQMGQEVILRCVPISNHLYFYWYRQILGQKVEFLVSFYNNEISEKSEIFDDQFSVERPDGSNFTLKIRSTKLEDSAMYFCASSPGLAGARETQYFGPGTRLLVL.